A single sample is the source of the 30 T cell receptor beta chains below, sequenced in a study of cytomegalovirus exposure and HLA in healthy donors. Clones were sequenced by immunoSEQ multiplex PCR, and TCRdb holds only the in-frame ones, with some missing. The top ten clones hold roughly 1.9% of a sample with approximately 130,000 clones, approximately 81% of them seen once. Material for sequencing was PBMCs. The receptor source for this set is a woman in her 30s in good health and CMV-seronegative.

V usage is TRBV5-6 and J usage is TRBJ2-2, with TRBD1 identical over 7 bases. Germline V gene data show CDR1 as SGHDT and CDR2 as YYEEEE. Unmatched junction bases numbered 8, after V lost 3 bases and J lost 3 bases. This CDR3 is built from 16 residues. This chain's CDR3 is CASSSTGTADTGELFF. The DNA for the CDR3 is TGTGCCAGCAGCTCGACAGGGACGGCGGACACCGGGGAGCTGTTTTTT.

This chain uses TRBV5-1 with TRBJ2-7, with a tentative D call TRBD2 (7 bases). With 3 bases removed from V and 3 bases from J, the gap between germline ends came to 16 bases. The CDR3 spans 15 residues. Germline CDR1 SGHRS, CDR2 YFSETQ. Written as DNA, the CDR3 is TGCGCCAGCAGCTCTGGGACGGGGGGCGGCTACGAGCAGTACTTC. Translating it yields CASSSGTGGGYEQYF.

The chain has TRBV15 and TRBJ2-3, with D possibly TRBD1 on 6 matching bases. Trimming left V 8 bases short and J 2 bases short, with 11 bases between. The CDR3 sequence is 13 residues long. CDR1 and CDR2 from the germline V gene are LNHNV and YYDKDF (reference sequence). The chain's CDR3 is CATETGSTDTQYF. The CDR3 bases are TGTGCCACCGAGACAGGCTCCACAGATACGCAGTATTTT.

This clone was counted once. V is TRBV5-1 and J is TRBJ1-5, with 8 bases matching TRBD1. V shed 4 bases, J shed 5 bases, and the junction held 5 bases outside the gene matches. The CDR3 contains 14 residues. Germline V gene sequence: CDR1 SGHRS, CDR2 YFSETQ. In nucleotides, the CDR3 is TGCGCCAGCAGCCCAGGACAGGGTTATCAGCCCCAGCATTTT. This encodes CASSPGQGYQPQHF.

This clone was counted between two and nine times. J is TRBJ1-5 and V is TRBV30, with a weak D call TRBD1 (5 bases). V lost 0 bases and J 7 bases, leaving 13 bases between the germline ends. Germline V lookup: CDR1 GTSNPN, CDR2 SVGIG (reference sequence). This CDR3 contains 14 residues. As DNA, the CDR3 is TGTGCCTGGAGTGTATCGGGGGGACGACAGCCCCAGCATTTT. This codes for CAWSVSGGRQPQHF. Drawing the rest from reference TRBV30 and TRBJ1-5, the complete variable domain is SQTIHQWPATLVQPVGSPLSLECTVEGTSNPNLYWYRQAAGRGLQLLFYSVGIGQISSEVPQNLSASRPQDRQFILSSKKLLLSDSGFYLCAWSVSGGRQPQHFGDGTRLSIL.

The gene calls are TRBV27 and TRBJ2-1; tentatively, D is TRBD2 (6 bases). Trimming took 2 bases from V and 3 from J, leaving 20 bases between them. Germline V gives CDR1 MNHEY, CDR2 SMNVEV (reference sequence). The CDR3 totals 18 residues. The CDR3 nucleotides read TGTGCCAGCAGTTTAGAACTAAGGCGGGCGGGGAGCTACAATGAGCAGTTCTTC. Encoded protein: CASSLELRRAGSYNEQFF.

This clone has a single count. V is TRBV20-1 and J is TRBJ2-1; D is ambiguous. Trimming left V 3 bases short and J 9 bases short, with 9 bases between. The length of the CDR3 is 11 residues. Germline V lookup: CDR1 DFQATT, CDR2 SNEGSKA (reference sequence). The CDR3 is CSARVVSEQFF. The CDR3 bases are TGCAGTGCTAGGGTAGTGTCTGAGCAGTTCTTC.

The rearrangement uses TRBV5-6 and TRBJ2-3; 10 bases match TRBD2. The CDR3 runs 19 residues. V shed 0 bases, J shed 0 bases, and the junction held 10 bases outside the gene matches. Germline CDR1 reads SGHDT; CDR2 reads YYEEEE. The CDR3 DNA follows: TGTGCCAGCAGCTTGGCCGGGGTAGCGGGGGGCCTTAGCACAGATACGCAGTATTTT. Translating gives CASSLAGVAGGLSTDTQYF.

V and J are TRBV6-6 and TRBJ2-5; 12 positions agree with TRBD2. The CDR3 consists of 16 residues. Germline CDR1 and CDR2: MNHNY and SVGAGI (reference sequence). The V segment lost 3 bases and the J segment 3 bases; nucleotides outside the gene matches: 5. The CDR3 loop reads CASSYTSGGLKETQYF. The CDR3 DNA reads TGTGCCAGCAGTTATACTAGCGGGGGGCTGAAAGAGACCCAGTACTTC.

This rearrangement joins TRBV27 to TRBJ2-1, with unresolved D. Germline V gene lookup returns CDR1 MNHEY and CDR2 SMNVEV (reference sequence). The CDR3 has 15 residues. V was shortened by 7 bases and J by 5 bases, with 18 bases between the two germline ends. In nucleotides, the CDR3 is TGTGCCAGCAACCCTCATGCGACTCGTAACAATGAGCAGTTCTTC. Residues: CASNPHATRNNEQFF.

The chain combines TRBV7-2 with TRBJ1-4, with D possibly being TRBD1 (5 bases). The V gene lost 5 bases and the J gene lost 8 bases, with 12 bases spanning the gap. Per the germline V gene, CDR1 is SGHTA and CDR2 is FQGNSA. The length of the CDR3 is 13 residues. CDR3 residues: CASSPRGGEKLFF. DNA for the CDR3: TGTGCCAGCAGCCCTAGGGGAGGAGAAAAACTGTTTTTT. The full variable domain, rest sourced from reference TRBV7-2 and TRBJ1-4, is GAGVSQSPSNKVTEKGKDVELRCDPISGHTALYWYRQSLGQGLEFLIYFQGNSAPDKSGLPSDRFSAERTGGSVSTLTIQRTQQEDSAVYLCASSPRGGEKLFFGSGTQLSVL.

The chain uses TRBV10-2 and TRBJ1-4; D is unresolved. In germline, CDR1 is WSHSY, CDR2 SAAADI. This CDR3 region has 14 residues. V shed 6 bases and J shed 4 bases, with 12 bases lying between them. CDR3: CASRTRYSNEKLFF. The CDR3 DNA reads as TGCGCCAGCAGGACCCGGTACAGTAATGAAAAACTGTTTTTT.

This sequence joins TRBV18 and TRBJ2-5, with D hard to call. V was cut by 0 bases and J by 2 bases, with 4 bases left in between. The CDR3 has 13 residues. Per germline, CDR1 KGHSH and CDR2 LQKENI. CDR3 in amino acids: CASSPPLQETQYF. CDR3 DNA: TGTGCCAGCTCACCACCATTACAAGAGACCCAGTACTTC.

The chain links TRBV7-9 to TRBJ2-1; 7 nucleotides match TRBD1. Germline V gene lookup returns CDR1 SEHNR and CDR2 FQNEAQ (reference sequence). The CDR3 length is 16 residues. The V and J ends lost 1 base and 6 bases, in that order; junction bases with no gene match: 9. CDR3 DNA: TGTGCCAGCAGCTTAGGATTACAGGGGAAGGGCAATGAGCAGTTCTTC. This encodes CASSLGLQGKGNEQFF.

The chain recombines TRBV7-2 with TRBJ1-2; 8 positions agree with TRBD1. V trimming: 5 bases; J trimming: 3 bases; junction bases outside the gene matches: 2. CDR3 size: 13 residues. Looked up from germline, CDR1 is SGHTA and CDR2 is FQGNSA. CDR3 coding DNA: TGTGCCAGCAGCCAGACAGGGGACTATGGCTACACCTTC. Its translation is CASSQTGDYGYTF. The full variable domain, its missing parts supplied by reference TRBV7-2 and TRBJ1-2, is GAGVSQSPSNKVTEKGKDVELRCDPISGHTALYWYRQSLGQGLEFLIYFQGNSAPDKSGLPSDRFSAERTGGSVSTLTIQRTQQEDSAVYLCASSQTGDYGYTFGSGTRLTVV.

This rearrangement joins TRBV7-9 to TRBJ1-2; D is unclear. This CDR3 is built from 14 residues. V shed 1 base and J shed 2 bases, with 8 bases lying between them. Looked up from germline, CDR1 is SEHNR and CDR2 is FQNEAQ (reference sequence). CDR3 nucleotides: TGTGCCAGCAGCTTAGTCGAACAGAACTATGGCTACACCTTC. This gives the protein CASSLVEQNYGYTF.

This chain connects TRBV2 to TRBJ2-3, with D possibly matching TRBD2 (6 bases). Germline assignment: CDR1 SNHLY and CDR2 FYNNEI. The CDR3 spans 11 residues. Trimming stripped 6 bases from V and 8 bases from J, with 9 bases between. CDR3 loop: CASSGTPTQYF. Here the CDR3 DNA reads TGTGCCAGCAGCGGGACTCCTACGCAGTATTTT.

A few counts support this clone. The J gene is TRBJ1-6, the V gene TRBV18; TRBD1 agrees at 7 bases. J was trimmed by 9 bases and V by 11 bases; bases with no gene match: 16. The CDR3 loop spans 15 amino acids. The germline V gene encodes CDR1 KGHSH and CDR2 LQKENI. The CDR3 sequence: CAASNVGTAGSPLHF. CDR3 nucleotides: TGTGCCGCCTCAAACGTTGGGACAGCCGGTTCACCCCTCCACTTT.

This chain joins TRBV19 and TRBJ1-1; 9 bases agree with TRBD1. Looked up from germline, CDR1 is LNHDA and CDR2 is SQIVND (reference sequence). Trimming took 5 bases from V and 3 from J; bases not matched to a gene: 10. This CDR3 has 16 amino acids. CDR3 amino acids: CASSLPGRDRDTEAFF. Written as DNA, the CDR3 is TGTGCCAGTAGTTTACCAGGTCGGGACAGGGACACTGAAGCTTTCTTT.

CDR3 loop: CASSVSGGQETQYF. CDR3 nucleotide sequence: TGTGCCAGCAGCGTTAGCGGGGGACAAGAGACCCAGTACTTC. The chain employs TRBV7-9 and TRBJ2-5; 9 positions match TRBD2. Germline V gives CDR1 SEHNR, CDR2 FQNEAQ (reference sequence). J was trimmed by 2 bases and V by 5 bases; bases with no gene match: 3. This CDR3 comprises 14 residues.

The genes are TRBV7-9 and TRBJ2-6; tentatively, D is TRBD1 (5 bases). Germline V gene lookup returns CDR1 SEHNR and CDR2 FQNEAQ (reference sequence). V was pared by 5 bases and J by 2 bases, with 7 bases between. The CDR3 totals 14 residues. The CDR3, as DNA: TGTGCCAGCAGCCGACAGACTGGGGCCAACGTCCTGACTTTC. Translation: CASSRQTGANVLTF.

This rearrangement joins TRBV19 to TRBJ1-1; 10 nucleotides align to TRBD1. The J segment lost 4 bases and the V segment lost 4 bases, leaving 0 bases of the junction unmatched. The CDR3 is 13 residues long. CDR1 and CDR2 from the germline V gene are LNHDA and SQIVND (reference sequence). CDR3 sequence (DNA): TGTGCCAGTAGTAGGACAGGGGGCACTGAAGCTTTCTTT. Protein: CASSRTGGTEAFF.

This clone has just a few counts. This chain joins TRBV6-6 and TRBJ1-5; 8 nucleotides match TRBD1. The junction had 4 bases not matched to a gene; V was cut back by 2 bases and J by 4 bases. CDR1 and CDR2 (germline): MNHNY, SVGAGI (reference sequence). The CDR3 runs 15 residues. The CDR3 protein is CASSYQGARNQPQHF. The CDR3 bases are TGTGCCAGCAGTTACCAGGGGGCGCGGAATCAGCCCCAGCATTTT.

The chain has TRBV9 and TRBJ1-2; 7 bases map to TRBD1. Trimming at V came to 3 bases and at J to 2 bases, leaving 4 bases not matched to a gene. CDR3 length: 14 amino acids. Germline lookup yields CDR1 SGDLS and CDR2 YYNGEE. CDR3 residues: CASSAGGQNYGYTF. CDR3 nucleotide sequence: TGTGCCAGCAGCGCCGGGGGACAGAACTATGGCTACACCTTC. The full variable domain, rest sourced from reference TRBV9 and TRBJ1-2, is DSGVTQTPKHLITATGQRVTLRCSPRSGDLSVYWYQQSLDQGLQFLIQYYNGEERAKGNILERFSAQQFPDLHSELNLSSLELGDSALYFCASSAGGQNYGYTFGSGTRLTVV.

This clone has a handful of counts. The rearrangement links TRBV6-5 to TRBJ2-7; 7 bases are shared with TRBD1. From germline, CDR1 is MNHEY and CDR2 SVGAGI. V was pared by 5 bases and J by 1 base, with 8 bases of the junction left unmatched. This CDR3 spans 15 amino acids. Written as DNA, the CDR3 is TGTGCCAGCAGTCAGAGGGGACAGACTTCCTACGAGCAGTACTTC. It yields the protein CASSQRGQTSYEQYF.

The chain combines TRBV27 with TRBJ1-2; 9 bases fit TRBD1. This CDR3 comprises 14 residues. Germline V gene lookup returns CDR1 MNHEY and CDR2 SMNVEV (reference sequence). The V segment lost 4 bases and the J segment 4 bases; nucleotides outside the gene matches: 4. Written as DNA, the CDR3 is TGTGCCAGCAGTTCGACAGGGGGTACCTATGGCTACACCTTC. This sequence encodes CASSSTGGTYGYTF.

The chain links TRBV4-2 to TRBJ1-1; the D is unclear. Germline V gene sequence: CDR1 LGHNA, CDR2 YNFKEQ. The CDR3 extends over 15 amino acids. The ends were cut back, 0 bases at V and 1 base at J, with 9 bases in the middle. In DNA form, the CDR3 reads TGTGCCAGCAGCCAAGAATCAGCGGGGAACACTGAAGCTTTCTTT. As protein: CASSQESAGNTEAFF.

The gene calls are TRBV11-3 and TRBJ2-3, with 7 bases that match TRBD1. Germline CDR1 SGHNT, CDR2 YENEEA. Trimming took 1 base from V and 0 from J; bases not matched to a gene: 1. The CDR3 is made up of 15 amino acids. The CDR3 nucleotides read TGTGCCAGCAGCTTAGGACAGGGAAGCACAGATACGCAGTATTTT. Its protein product is CASSLGQGSTDTQYF.

The rearrangement uses TRBV5-4 and TRBJ1-1; TRBD1 agrees at 8 bases. The V gene's germline CDR1 is SGHNT and CDR2 YYREEE (reference sequence). The V and J ends lost 4 bases and 1 base, in that order; junction bases with no gene match: 3. The CDR3 has 14 amino acids. The CDR3 loop is CASSPGQGNTEAFF. The CDR3 DNA follows: TGTGCCAGCAGCCCAGGACAGGGGAACACTGAAGCTTTCTTT.

The chain uses TRBV20-1 and TRBJ2-5, with a weak D call TRBD2 (5 bases). The germline V gene encodes CDR1 DFQATT and CDR2 SNEGSKA (reference sequence). This CDR3 region has 11 residues. V gave up 2 bases and J gave up 9 bases, with 10 bases separating them. The CDR3 reads CSARHQEAQYF. The CDR3 DNA reads TGCAGTGCTAGACACCAGGAGGCCCAGTACTTC.